Presented here are 18 T cell receptor beta chains from one specimen sequenced in a study of CD8 T cells in Susac syndrome (dated by TCRdb to between 2018 and 2020). Receptor libraries were prepared by the immunoSEQ multiplex PCR assay. RNA was extracted using the RNeasy kit, and 0.5 to 1 microgram was reverse transcribed with random hexamers. TCRdb itself trimmed the public reads at Q25 with fastp, ran MiXCR and retained productive beta chains. Every distinct CDR3 protein forms one entry, paired with its most common genes and DNA. Across this sample there are 55,000 to 75,000 distinct CDR3 sequences, with 93% seen only once. The ten top clones hold around 0.15% of the sample. Sequenced: CD4+ T cells from PBMCs. The source of these receptors is a human donor with Susac syndrome.

V and J are TRBV28 and TRBJ2-5, with 9 nucleotides matching TRBD1. The CDR3 length is 15 residues. V dropped 7 bases and J dropped 5; count of bases not matched to a gene: 11. The germline CDR1 and CDR2 sequences are MDHEN and SYDVKM. CDR3 bases: TGTGCCAGCACTTCCCCAGGGACAGGGATCGAGACCCAGTACTTC. Protein sequence: CASTSPGTGIETQYF.

The chain is built from TRBV28 and TRBJ1-3, with D unresolved. This CDR3 is 13 amino acids long. Trimming stripped 2 bases from V and 10 bases from J, with 12 bases between. CDR1 is MDHEN, CDR2 SYDVKM, per germline. The CDR3 nucleotides are TGTGCCAGCAGTTTAGGAAAAGGGAGGACCATATATTTT. Translating it yields CASSLGKGRTIYF.

The chain recombines TRBV28 with TRBJ1-5; perhaps TRBD1 as D (5 bases). Germline V CDR1 and CDR2: MDHEN, SYDVKM. V lost 2 bases and J lost 2, with 7 bases in between. The CDR3 runs to 14 residues. The CDR3 nucleotides read TGTGCCAGCAGTTTACGAGGGGGCAATCAGCCCCAGCATTTT. Translated: CASSLRGGNQPQHF.

The chain uses TRBV20-1 and TRBJ1-3, with D uncertain. V was shortened by 5 bases and J by 0 bases, with 11 bases between the two germline ends. This CDR3 spans 14 amino acids. Germline CDR1 is DFQATT and CDR2 is SNEGSKA (reference sequence). The CDR3 DNA reads as TGCAGTGCTCCTGGGTCCGGCTCTGGAAACACCATATATTTT. Its translation is CSAPGSGSGNTIYF.

Regarding this clonotype: Because the CDR3's place on the DNA is in doubt, the DNA is left out and the CDR3 is given as listed by TCRdb. V gene TRBV7-5 combines with J gene TRBJ2-2. TRBV7-5 is a pseudogene segment. Ends included, the CDR3 has 15 residues. CDR3 sequence reads: CISVSEALYVGELFF.

The genes are TRBV6-4 and TRBJ1-5, with no clear D. The CDR3 extends over 14 amino acids. V lost 6 bases to trimming and J lost 3 bases, with 12 bases between them. Germline V gene sequence: CDR1 MRHNA, CDR2 SNTAGT. The CDR3 DNA reads as TGTGCCAGCAGCGCAACGGGGTTCAATCAGCCCCAGCATTTT. It yields the protein CASSATGFNQPQHF.

The rearrangement uses TRBV6-6 and TRBJ2-7; perhaps TRBD1 as D (5 bases). The CDR3 consists of 13 residues. The germline V and J ends were trimmed by 6 bases and 3 bases, with 12 bases remaining between them. Germline V CDR1 and CDR2: MNHNY, SVGAGI (reference sequence). In DNA form, the CDR3 reads TGTGCCAGCAGCAATTTACAGGTCTACGAGCAGTACTTC. Encoded protein: CASSNLQVYEQYF.

The chain has TRBV28 and TRBJ2-4; D might be TRBD2 (7 bases). This CDR3 is built from 15 residues. Trimming stripped 4 bases from V and 8 bases from J, with 18 bases between. Germline CDR1 is MDHEN and CDR2 is SYDVKM. This CDR3 is CASSSPGGGGDIQYF. CDR3 nucleotide sequence: TGTGCCAGCAGTTCCCCCGGGGGAGGGGGGGACATTCAGTACTTC.

This clonotype appeared once. V usage is TRBV5-1 and J usage is TRBJ2-3; TRBD1 is a possible D gene (6 bases). Germline V lookup: CDR1 SGHRS, CDR2 YFSETQ. This CDR3 has 16 residues. Trimming removed 4 bases at V and 0 bases at J, with 15 bases between. The CDR3 DNA reads as TGCGCCAGCAGCACTCGTGGGGGCCTAAGCACAGATACGCAGTATTTT. This gives the protein CASSTRGGLSTDTQYF. The whole variable domain, filled in from reference TRBV5-1 and TRBJ2-3, reads KAGVTQTPRYLIKTRGQQVTLSCSPISGHRSVSWYQQTPGQGLQFLFEYFSETQRNKGNFPGRFSGRQFSNSRSEMNVSTLELGDSALYLCASSTRGGLSTDTQYFGPGTRLTVL.

The gene calls are TRBV18 and TRBJ2-5; 8 nucleotides agree with TRBD1. Germline V gene sequence: CDR1 KGHSH, CDR2 LQKENI. The CDR3 extends over 13 amino acids. J lost 3 bases, V lost 4 bases, and 1 base had no gene match. The CDR3 loop is CASSQGQEETQYF. In DNA form, the CDR3 reads TGTGCCAGCTCACAGGGACAGGAAGAGACCCAGTACTTC. Combining the CDR3 with reference TRBV18 and TRBJ2-5 gives the whole variable domain NAGVMQNPRHLVRRRGQEARLRCSPMKGHSHVYWYRQLPEEGLKFMVYLQKENIIDESGMPKERFSAEFPKEGPSILRIQQVVRGDSAAYFCASSQGQEETQYFGPGTRLLVL.

The chain uses TRBV28 and TRBJ2-6; 8 bases line up with TRBD1. Germline CDR1 and CDR2: MDHEN and SYDVKM. V dropped 8 bases and J dropped 2; count of bases not matched to a gene: 11. The CDR3 length is 17 residues. The CDR3 sequence is CASGRTGLHPGANVLTF. CDR3 nucleotide sequence: TGTGCCAGCGGCAGGACAGGGCTGCACCCTGGGGCCAACGTCCTGACTTTC.

The gene calls are TRBV20-1 and TRBJ2-7; TRBD2 might be the D (7 bases). Trimming shortened V by 8 bases and J by 5 bases, and 16 bases separated the two germline ends. The length of the CDR3 is 12 residues. Germline V gene lookup returns CDR1 DFQATT and CDR2 SNEGSKA (reference sequence). CDR3 amino acids: CSYRGGEDEQYF. The CDR3 DNA follows: TGCAGTTATAGGGGGGGGGAGGACGAGCAGTACTTC.

This clonotype is a singleton in its sample. This rearrangement joins TRBV18 to TRBJ1-5; D may be TRBD1 (5 bases). With 2 bases removed from V and 6 bases from J, the gap between germline ends came to 11 bases. This CDR3 is built from 14 residues. Germline CDR1 reads KGHSH; CDR2 reads LQKENI. CDR3 bases: TGTGCCAGCTCACCAGAGGTGGGGGTTCAGCCCCAGCATTTT. Encoded protein: CASSPEVGVQPQHF.

This clonotype was seen only a few times. V and J are TRBV9 and TRBJ2-7, with D perhaps matching TRBD1 or TRBD2 (6 bases each). V dropped 4 bases and J dropped 3 bases, with 23 bases sitting between them. There are 17 residues in the CDR3. Looked up from germline, CDR1 is SGDLS and CDR2 is YYNGEE. Here the CDR3 DNA reads TGTGCCAGCAGCCCCCGAATCATGGGGGGCCATCACTACGAGCAGTACTTC. Amino acids: CASSPRIMGGHHYEQYF.

The chain employs TRBV19 and TRBJ2-3, with no clear D. The ends were cut back, 7 bases at V and 5 bases at J, with 7 bases in the middle. This CDR3 has 11 amino acids. The germline V gene encodes CDR1 LNHDA and CDR2 SQIVND (reference sequence). The CDR3 reads CASTSRDTQYF. CDR3 DNA: TGTGCCAGTACCTCTAGAGATACGCAGTATTTT.

This chain joins TRBV4-1 and TRBJ1-1; D is undetermined. Germline CDR1 reads MGHRA; CDR2 reads YSYEKL. Trimming removed 1 base at V and 11 bases at J, with 14 bases between. This CDR3 is 13 amino acids long. The CDR3 spells CASSQVLLGRAFF. CDR3 DNA sequence: TGCGCCAGCAGCCAAGTCCTTTTAGGTCGGGCTTTCTTT.

This clonotype has only one observation. This sequence joins TRBV20-1 and TRBJ1-2; D gene uncertain. The V and J ends lost 3 bases and 7 bases respectively, with 18 bases between them. Germline CDR1 is DFQATT and CDR2 is SNEGSKA (reference sequence). The CDR3 sequence is 14 residues long. Here the CDR3 reads CSASLPMRDPGYTF. CDR3 DNA: TGCAGTGCTAGCCTTCCAATGAGGGATCCTGGCTACACCTTC.

The rearrangement links TRBV20-1 to TRBJ2-1; possible D gene TRBD1, 6 bases. This CDR3 is 10 amino acids long. In germline, CDR1 is DFQATT, CDR2 SNEGSKA (reference sequence). The CDR3 here is CSGTGNEQFF. The CDR3 DNA reads as TGCAGCGGTACAGGGAATGAGCAGTTCTTC.